This entry is about one T cell receptor beta chain. This clone was counted once. The specificity of this receptor is unknown. Base qualities are not recorded, but no much larger clone differs from it by a single base. The source of the sample is a study of shared clonotypes between healthy human individuals (TCRdb year 2020). Regarding the study in general: Two women and a few men aged 18 to 49 years were included in the cohort. To estimate repertoire size and how much clonotype sharing occurs between individuals, the study deeply sequenced the blood TCR repertoires of roughly 5 healthy adults. For each donor, CD4 naive and CD4 memory were each given three plates, CD8 naive was given two plates, and CD8 memory was given one plate. Leukapheresis yielded between about 0.94 and 9.5 billion PBMCs per donor. Different laboratories and diverse techniques were used to prepare libraries and sequence TCR repertoires, to increase sequencing depth and limit assay-specific biases.

CD8 naive samples were CD45RO-negative cells positively selected for CCR7, giving a CD45RA+CCR7+ population that excluded TemRA cells. Healthy HIV-negative adults with no recently reported acute infections or vaccinations were included as donors. All donors were Caucasian adults living in Nashville, Tennessee, USA. Blood was obtained by leukapheresis, after which PBMCs were separated by Ficoll-Histopaque density gradient centrifugation and cryopreserved in liquid nitrogen vapor phase. Purity and quantity of every magnetically sorted T cell population were checked by analytical flow cytometry. Genomic DNA was isolated from each sorted fraction and quantified by UV absorbance on a Nanodrop 2000c. Using the deep immunoSEQ assay, TCR CDR3 regions were amplified from genomic DNA by multiplex PCR. Extracted genomic DNA from each cell subset was distributed evenly across all wells of several immunoSEQ 96-well plates, and each plate was treated as a replicate. Each replicate PCR for sorted subsets received about 220 ng genomic DNA, equal to tens of thousands of T cell genomes. Purified libraries were measured with a Qubit 3.0 fluorometer, size-checked on a Bioanalyzer 2100, and measured again with the KAPA Library Quantification kit. Every immunoSEQ 96-well plate was sequenced on a separate single-read 150-cycle Illumina NextSeq 550 flow cell. The authors' pipeline ran thus. Because only junctional sequences without quality scores were contained in the immunoSEQ output, filtering matching that applied to full-length reads could not be performed. Sequences were annotated with PyIR, a Python wrapper for IgBLAST v1.9, using IMGT germline references to assign V/J genes and CDR3. Any read was removed if the V/J assignment was weak (E-value above 1e-6), the CDR3 was missing, or the read contained stop codons, out-of-frame junctions, or ambiguous translated residues. V3J clonotypes were defined as sequences sharing the same inferred V gene, J gene, and CDR3 amino acid sequence. To compute the percentage overlap between repertoires, the number of shared unique clonotypes was divided by the size of the smaller repertoire. Richness of each repertoire was evaluated using RTK rarefaction, the Chao1 estimator, and Recon v2.1 estimates of unobserved clonotypes. OLGA was used to compute generation probabilities for all TCRbeta clonotypes that the gDNA method yielded from a handful of donors. In its TCRdb copy, this immuneACCESS table keeps in-frame sequences only and misses some clones. Where compared with another copy, unresolved V genes explain less than half of these, and the others have no known cause. V and J calls and clone size come straight from that table; D and trimming were deduced from the DNA. Here the sample has millions of clones; 85% to 95% occur a single time. The ten largest clones add up to around 1.7% of the sample.

On the study overall, not on this receptor specifically: Higher generation probabilities were observed for clonotypes shared by all four sorted-subset donors than for non-shared clonotypes. Sampling was restricted to blood, and TCR repertoires in tissue are likely to differ from TCR repertoires in blood. Pairwise subsampling indicated that sequencing depth was expected to affect the degree of clonotype sharing among donors. Because the study included only a small number of donors, the genetic and exposure-history diversity represented was limited. Naive subsets generally had larger estimated clonotype richness than memory subsets did. Sharing across a few donors was observed for about 5% of naive CD4, 3.5% of naive CD8, over 2% of memory CD4, and roughly 0.4% of memory CD8 clonotypes. Even with the large sequencing depth, rarefaction of the sorted-subset datasets indicated that sequencing was incomplete.

The CDR1 and CDR2 encoded by the germline V gene (reference sequence) are PRHDT and FYEKMQ. The V and J ends are trimmed by 3 bases and 5 bases, leaving 10 bases between them. From cysteine to phenylalanine, the CDR3 is 13 amino acids long. Only the CDR3 region is kept as DNA, spanning 39 bases read in frame from base 1. Here the chain combines TRBV13 and TRBJ1-1; no D gene is confidently identified. Sequencing was performed on naive CD8+ T cells from PBMCs. The sample's cell subset or site label, in plain terms: CD45RA+CCR7+. The source is a man younger than 35 in good health. Some clones in this sample may be carry-over from other donors' samples. The DNA reads as follows: TGTGCCAGCAGCTTTGGTATTAGAACTGAAGCTTTCTTT. Its protein product is CASSFGIRTEAFF.